The 32 T cell receptor beta chains below were found in one sample sequenced in a study of blood T cell repertoires in COVID-19. Data came from immunoSEQ multiplex PCR; TCRdb stores just in-frame clones and leaves some out. The data hold about 120,000 clones, with 80% to 90% observed a single time. The sample comprised peripheral blood. The origin of the receptors is a man between 60 and 75 years old with COVID-19, enrolled during active disease.

This clone was found a few times. The rearrangement links TRBV13 to TRBJ1-3; 10 positions agree with TRBD1. V gave up 1 base and J gave up 9 bases; unmatched junction bases: 6. The CDR3 runs 15 residues. Germline CDR1 reads PRHDT; CDR2 reads FYEKMQ (reference sequence). CDR3: CASSLVGQGLGTIYF. The CDR3 DNA reads as TGTGCCAGCAGCTTAGTGGGACAGGGGCTCGGCACCATATATTTT.

This chain uses TRBV7-3 with TRBJ1-1; D gene ambiguous. CDR3 length equals 12 residues. Germline V gene lookup returns CDR1 SGHTA and CDR2 FQGTGA. The V end was cut by 3 bases, the J end by 9 bases, with 11 bases between. This CDR3 reads CASSFPGSQAFF. The CDR3 nucleotides are TGTGCCAGCAGCTTCCCCGGGAGCCAAGCTTTCTTT. The variable domain in full, with the rest retrieved from reference TRBV7-3 and TRBJ1-1, is GAGVSQTPSNKVTEKGKYVELRCDPISGHTALYWYRQSLGQGPEFLIYFQGTGAADDSGLPNDRFFAVRPEGSVSTLKIQRTERGDSAVYLCASSFPGSQAFFGQGTRLTVV.

The chain is built from TRBV7-9 and TRBJ1-3; D is possibly TRBD1 (5 bases). Trimming cost V 1 base and J 0 bases, with 10 bases left between them. From germline, CDR1 is SEHNR and CDR2 FQNEAQ (reference sequence). The CDR3 has 16 residues. CDR3 bases: TGTGCCAGCAGCTTAGTGCAGGGTCCCTCTGGAAACACCATATATTTT. Its protein product is CASSLVQGPSGNTIYF.

The V gene is TRBV19, the J gene TRBJ2-7, with 11 bases fitting TRBD2. V lost 5 bases, J lost 1 base, and 4 bases stayed unmatched. The CDR3 is 15 residues long. CDR1 and CDR2 from the germline V gene are LNHDA and SQIVND (reference sequence). CDR3 sequence (DNA): TGTGCCAGTAGTCCAGCTAGCGGGGGGTCCTACGAGCAGTACTTC. Its protein is CASSPASGGSYEQYF.

This chain connects TRBV30 to TRBJ2-2; D is ambiguous. Germline V lookup: CDR1 GTSNPN, CDR2 SVGIG (reference sequence). V gave up 3 bases and J gave up 0 bases, with 8 bases separating them. This CDR3 is built from 14 residues. CDR3 sequence (DNA): TGTGCCTGGAGAATCCGGGCGAACACCGGGGAGCTGTTTTTT. Its protein product is CAWRIRANTGELFF.

V and J are TRBV5-6 and TRBJ1-2; D unclear. Trimming removed 1 base from V and 4 bases from J, with 8 bases in between. The CDR3 spans 13 residues. The germline V gene has CDR1 SGHDT and CDR2 YYEEEE. CDR3 in amino acids: CASSLRRVYGYTF. For the CDR3, the DNA is TGTGCCAGCAGCTTGCGGAGGGTCTATGGCTACACCTTC.

The chain couples TRBV9 to TRBJ2-5, with D tentatively TRBD1 (6 bases). V gave up 4 bases and J gave up 0 bases, with 10 bases separating them. Per germline, CDR1 SGDLS and CDR2 YYNGEE. The CDR3 loop spans 14 amino acids. Here the CDR3 DNA reads TGTGCCAGCAGCACCGGGACATACCAAGAGACCCAGTACTTC. This codes for CASSTGTYQETQYF.

This chain links TRBV5-8 with TRBJ2-7, with TRBD1 as a possible D gene (6 bases). Deletions cut 1 base from V and 5 bases from J, with 16 bases between. Germline V gene lookup returns CDR1 SGHTS and CDR2 YDEGEE. This CDR3 spans 15 amino acids. The CDR3 DNA reads as TGTGCCAGCAGCTTGTGGCAGGGGAACCCCAACGAGCAGTACTTC. It yields the protein CASSLWQGNPNEQYF.

This chain links TRBV7-7 with TRBJ2-5; D remains ambiguous. From germline, CDR1 is SSHAT and CDR2 FNYEAQ (reference sequence). The CDR3 length is 13 residues. With 2 bases removed from V and 2 bases from J, the gap between germline ends came to 6 bases. DNA of the CDR3: TGTGCCAGCAGCTTATGGCCACAAGAGACCCAGTACTTC. Its protein product is CASSLWPQETQYF. Combining the CDR3 with reference TRBV7-7 and TRBJ2-5 gives the whole variable domain GAGVSQSPRYKVTKRGQDVTLRCDPISSHATLYWYQQALGQGPEFLTYFNYEAQPDKSGLPSDRFSAERPEGSISTLTIQRTEQRDSAMYRCASSLWPQETQYFGPGTRLLVL.

This chain uses TRBV9 with TRBJ1-4; D is unclear. This CDR3 is built from 15 residues. CDR1 is SGDLS, CDR2 YYNGEE, per germline. Trimming stripped 0 bases from V and 2 bases from J, with 8 bases between. The CDR3: CASSVGISTNEKLFF. Written as DNA, the CDR3 is TGTGCCAGCAGCGTAGGCATTAGCACTAATGAAAAACTGTTTTTT.

The V gene is TRBV7-8, the J gene TRBJ2-5, with 9 positions matching TRBD2. The CDR3 length is 14 residues. Germline CDR1 is SGHVS and CDR2 is FQNEAQ. The V and J ends lost 3 bases and 1 base, in that order; junction bases with no gene match: 0. The CDR3, as DNA: TGTGCCAGCAGCTTGACTAGCGGCCAAGAGACCCAGTACTTC. It translates to CASSLTSGQETQYF.

This clone has only a few counts. The chain couples TRBV6-5 to TRBJ1-1, with TRBD1 identical over 7 bases. Germline V gene sequence: CDR1 MNHEY, CDR2 SVGAGI. With V trimmed by 7 bases and J by 5 bases, 10 bases remained unmatched. The CDR3 contains 14 residues. The CDR3 protein is CASISRGGDTEAFF. CDR3 in DNA: TGTGCCAGCATAAGTAGAGGGGGCGATACTGAAGCTTTCTTT.

V usage is TRBV6-5 and J usage is TRBJ1-4; D perhaps matches TRBD1 (5 bases). Germline CDR1 reads MNHEY; CDR2 reads SVGAGI. Trimming shortened V by 7 bases and J by 8 bases, and 17 bases separated the two germline ends. The CDR3 length is 14 residues. Here the CDR3 DNA reads TGTGCCAGCACCCCTCTGGGGCGTGGGGAAAAACTGTTTTTT. Translation gives CASTPLGRGEKLFF.

Only a few counts were recorded for this clone. The chain joins TRBV6-1 to TRBJ1-5; the D gene is possibly TRBD1 (5 bases). Trimming took 1 base from V and 7 from J, leaving 8 bases between them. Germline V gene sequence: CDR1 MNHNS, CDR2 SASEGT. The CDR3 runs to 13 residues. The CDR3 DNA reads TGTGCCAGCAGTGAAGGGGGCTGGCAGCCCCAGCATTTT. Amino acids: CASSEGGWQPQHF.

V is TRBV25-1 and J is TRBJ1-6, with 9 bases lining up with TRBD1. V lost 6 bases and J lost 10; bases outside the gene matches: 7. CDR3 length: 14 residues. Per germline, CDR1 MGHDK and CDR2 SYGVNS. CDR3 sequence: CASRRQGEYSPLHF. The CDR3 DNA reads TGTGCCAGCAGGAGACAGGGGGAGTACTCACCCCTCCACTTT.

V is TRBV19 and J is TRBJ1-2; 8 bases agree with TRBD1. The V gene's germline CDR1 is LNHDA and CDR2 SQIVND (reference sequence). The V and J ends lost 1 base and 3 bases, in that order; junction bases with no gene match: 4. The CDR3 covers 15 residues. DNA for the CDR3: TGTGCCAGTAGTATAGCCCCAGGGGGCGACTATGGCTACACCTTC. Protein sequence: CASSIAPGGDYGYTF.

The chain employs TRBV7-8 and TRBJ2-6, with a weak D call TRBD2 (5 bases). CDR3 length equals 13 residues. CDR1 and CDR2 (germline): SGHVS, FQNEAQ. The V end lost 5 bases, the J end lost 6 bases, and 8 bases lay between the germline ends. The CDR3 region is CASSHREANVLTF. DNA of the CDR3: TGTGCCAGCAGCCACCGGGAGGCCAACGTCCTGACTTTC.

The gene calls are TRBV27 and TRBJ2-3; tentatively, D is TRBD2 (5 bases). The CDR3 consists of 15 residues. With 3 bases removed from V and 3 bases from J, the gap between germline ends came to 13 bases. Germline V gene data show CDR1 as MNHEY and CDR2 as SMNVEV (reference sequence). The CDR3 bases are TGTGCCAGCAGTTTGGGGAGTCTACGGACAGATACGCAGTATTTT. Protein sequence: CASSLGSLRTDTQYF.

This rearrangement joins TRBV30 to TRBJ1-2; a weak D match, TRBD1 (6 bases). This CDR3 has 10 residues. Germline loops: CDR1 GTSNPN, CDR2 SVGIG (reference sequence). Trimming left V 6 bases short and J 7 bases short, with 9 bases between. The CDR3 nucleotides are TGTGCCTGCACAGGGCCTGGCTACACCTTC. Translated, it gives CACTGPGYTF.

The chain links TRBV7-3 to TRBJ2-7; perhaps TRBD1 as D (6 bases). CDR1 SGHTA and CDR2 FQGTGA come from the germline V gene. The CDR3 length is 16 residues. The V end was cut by 1 base, the J end by 2 bases, with 15 bases between. Here the CDR3 reads CASSLSSQGSTYEQYF. In DNA form, the CDR3 reads TGTGCCAGCAGCTTAAGTTCTCAGGGGTCAACCTACGAGCAGTACTTC.

The rearrangement uses TRBV5-4 and TRBJ2-1; 8 bases are a match to TRBD1. The trim removed 4 bases at V and 5 bases at J, leaving 8 bases unmatched. CDR3 length: 15 residues. Germline loops: CDR1 SGHNT, CDR2 YYREEE (reference sequence). The CDR3 sequence: CASSPPGTGNNEQFF. CDR3 bases: TGTGCCAGCAGCCCCCCAGGGACAGGAAACAATGAGCAGTTCTTC.

V usage is TRBV5-4 and J usage is TRBJ2-1; the D gene is possibly TRBD1 (5 bases). This CDR3 is 13 amino acids long. Germline V gene data show CDR1 as SGHNT and CDR2 as YYREEE (reference sequence). V was shortened by 1 base and J by 8 bases, with 10 bases between the two germline ends. The CDR3 DNA reads as TGTGCCAGCAGCTTGACGGACAATTATGAGCAGTTCTTC. Its protein is CASSLTDNYEQFF.

This sequence joins TRBV9 and TRBJ1-1, with no clear D. The V gene's germline CDR1 is SGDLS and CDR2 YYNGEE. This CDR3 comprises 14 residues. V dropped 2 bases and J dropped 11 bases, with 19 bases sitting between them. For the CDR3, the DNA is TGTGCCAGCAGCGTGGGTGGCAGCGGGCTTTGGGCTTTCTTT. The encoded protein is CASSVGGSGLWAFF.

This clone was counted once. J is TRBJ1-6 and V is TRBV7-9; the match to TRBD1 covers 8 bases. The J segment lost 7 bases and the V segment lost 5 bases, leaving 7 bases of the junction unmatched. This CDR3 spans 15 amino acids. The germline V gene encodes CDR1 SEHNR and CDR2 FQNEAQ (reference sequence). CDR3 loop: CASSPQGAGNSPLHF. DNA of the CDR3: TGTGCCAGCAGCCCCCAGGGGGCTGGGAATTCACCCCTCCACTTT.

V usage is TRBV10-3 and J usage is TRBJ1-2, with TRBD1 identical over 8 bases. CDR1 and CDR2 from the germline V gene are ENHRY and SYGVKD. V shed 4 bases, J shed 0 bases, and the junction held 7 bases outside the gene matches. CDR3 length: 16 residues. The CDR3: CAISVGQGVPNYGYTF. The CDR3 nucleotides read TGTGCCATCAGTGTCGGACAGGGAGTTCCTAACTATGGCTACACCTTC.

In this sample, this clone turned up once. V usage is TRBV2 and J usage is TRBJ2-3; D gene uncertain. The CDR3 has 11 amino acids. Germline loops: CDR1 SNHLY, CDR2 FYNNEI. Trimming took 5 bases from V and 3 from J, leaving 3 bases between them. DNA for the CDR3: TGTGCCAGCAGTCGGACAGATACGCAGTATTTT. This gives the protein CASSRTDTQYF.

The chain employs TRBV5-1 and TRBJ1-2, with a tentative D call TRBD1 (6 bases). The CDR3 has 17 residues. With 2 bases removed from V and 0 bases from J, the gap between germline ends came to 17 bases. Germline V gene sequence: CDR1 SGHRS, CDR2 YFSETQ. The CDR3 DNA reads TGCGCCAGCAGCTTAGTTTTTTCGGGACAAACTAACTATGGCTACACCTTC. Its protein product is CASSLVFSGQTNYGYTF.

This sequence joins TRBV6-2 or TRBV6-3 and TRBJ1-5; 8 nucleotides line up with TRBD1. Per the germline V gene, CDR1 is MNHEY and CDR2 is SVGEGT. After removal of 6 bases from V and 2 bases from J, the junction contained 9 bases not matched to a gene. CDR3 size: 16 residues. CDR3 in amino acids: CASSTGQGFGNQPQHF. Here the CDR3 DNA reads TGTGCCAGCAGCACTGGACAGGGTTTTGGCAATCAGCCCCAGCATTTT.

The rearrangement uses TRBV5-6 and TRBJ1-6, with D perhaps TRBD1 (5 bases). V lost 1 base, J lost 5 bases, and 7 bases lay in between. The length of the CDR3 is 14 residues. Germline values: CDR1 SGHDT, CDR2 YYEEEE. The CDR3 protein is CASSLRQNNSPLHF. CDR3 bases: TGTGCCAGCAGCTTGAGACAGAATAATTCACCCCTCCACTTT. The entire variable domain, with the rest obtained from reference TRBV5-6 and TRBJ1-6, is as follows: DAGVTQSPTHLIKTRGQQVTLRCSPKSGHDTVSWYQQALGQGPQFIFQYYEEEERQRGNFPDRFSGHQFPNYSSELNVNALLLGDSALYLCASSLRQNNSPLHFGNGTRLTVT.

The chain combines TRBV7-3 with TRBJ2-5; 9 bases fit TRBD1. J lost 2 bases, V lost 5 bases, and 9 bases had no gene match. CDR3 length: 16 amino acids. Per germline, CDR1 SGHTA and CDR2 FQGTGA. CDR3 bases: TGTGCCAGCAGCAACCGACAGGGGGGCCCACAAGAGACCCAGTACTTC. It codes for CASSNRQGGPQETQYF.

V usage is TRBV28 and J usage is TRBJ1-2; 8 nucleotides agree with TRBD1. Germline CDR1 is MDHEN and CDR2 is SYDVKM. CDR3 size: 13 residues. V gave up 4 bases and J gave up 5 bases; unmatched junction bases: 3. The CDR3 nucleotides read TGTGCCAGCAGTTCAGGACAGGGATATGGCTACACCTTC. This encodes CASSSGQGYGYTF.

This chain links TRBV13 with TRBJ2-7, with 8 nucleotides matching TRBD1. Trimming took 0 bases from V and 3 from J; bases not matched to a gene: 7. Germline values: CDR1 PRHDT, CDR2 FYEKMQ (reference sequence). The length of the CDR3 is 16 residues. The CDR3 DNA is TGTGCCAGCAGCTTAGGCCAGGACAGGGCACGCTACGAGCAGTACTTC. Protein sequence: CASSLGQDRARYEQYF.